This T cell receptor (beta chain) was captured in a study of T cell responses to AZD1222 COVID-19 vaccine listed by TCRdb under 2021. In the study overall: AZD1222 recipients with second doses at about 4 weeks or about 12 weeks were pooled, because spike-specific TCR depth and breadth did not differ between schedules. A total of 233 trial participants underwent TCR sequencing, of whom about 200 had received two doses of AZD1222 and roughly 26 had received two doses of the MenACWY control vaccine. Trial participants were enrolled into age subgroups of 18-55, 56-69 and 70-plus years, which contained 148, 28 and 57 TCR-sequenced participants, respectively.

The germline ends are 2 bases apart after V is trimmed by 0 bases and J by 5 bases. As encoded in the germline V gene, CDR1 is ENHRY while CDR2 is SYGVKD. From the cysteine up to the phenylalanine, the CDR3 has a length of 11 residues. The read is trimmed to its CDR3 DNA, 33 bases read in frame from base 1. The time point label here, explained by the study, means: baseline before first vaccination. Samples from vaccinated people were obtained from the UK trials COV001 and COV002, which included a single-blind randomized controlled phase 2/3 trial of AZD1222 (ChAdOx1 nCoV-19) in healthy adults. For TCRbeta chain sequencing, PBMC samples were collected from trial participants at day 0 and at day 28 after the second dose. Here is what the overall study found, with its caveats: Vaccine-associated CD4 TCRs spanned the whole spike protein, with dominant responses in regions 160-218 and 743-854. Conclusions about previously exposed vaccinees were limited because only six AZD1222 recipients were SARS-CoV-2 seropositive at baseline. After two AZD1222 doses, spike-specific TCR breadth and depth were significantly higher than at day 0 and than in MenACWY recipients. The 56-69-year group was small, and its depth increase did not reach significance, likely because of low power. Nearly half of unique spike-specific TCRs reportedly recognized epitopes outside regions mutated in the B.1.351 and B.1.1.7 variants. No day 14 peak-response samples were available, so repertoires were characterized only after the peak T cell response. Participants were mostly white British, with more females than males. The authors suggested clonal diversity may have been underestimated.

The CDR3 regions of human TCRbeta chains were subjected to immunosequencing. The authors' pipeline ran thus. Repertoire TCRs were matched against a reference library of SARS-CoV-2-specific TCRs generated with the MIRA antigen-specificity platform. Breadth was defined as the fraction of unique TCRs that were SARS-CoV-2-associated, and depth was defined as the fraction of total T cells that were SARS-CoV-2-associated. Each spike-specific TCR was assigned to its reactive spike region and to a CD4 or CD8 class using the MIRA data. Log10-transformed breadth and depth values were compared by one-way ANOVA with Sidak's multiple comparisons tests. TCRdb retrieved this table from immuneACCESS and kept in-frame rearrangements only. Not all clones are present; in checked studies, unresolved V genes account for under half, and no reason is known for the remainder. That table is the source of V, J and clone size, and D and trimming were worked out from the DNA. This sample comprises roughly 190,000 clones, around 92% of them detected only once. The leading ten clones occupy roughly 1.3% of the sample.

As for this clone: Its antigen specificity is not known. No qualities accompany the bases; no much larger clone lies one base away.

The TCR sequence derives from an adult in good health. The rearrangement combines TRBV10-3 with TRBJ2-7, with the identity of the D gene unclear. The sample in question was peripheral blood, obtained on day 0 of AZD1222 vaccination. For the CDR3, the sequence is CAISESNEQYF. The DNA sequence is as follows: TGTGCCATCAGTGAGTCAAACGAGCAGTACTTC.